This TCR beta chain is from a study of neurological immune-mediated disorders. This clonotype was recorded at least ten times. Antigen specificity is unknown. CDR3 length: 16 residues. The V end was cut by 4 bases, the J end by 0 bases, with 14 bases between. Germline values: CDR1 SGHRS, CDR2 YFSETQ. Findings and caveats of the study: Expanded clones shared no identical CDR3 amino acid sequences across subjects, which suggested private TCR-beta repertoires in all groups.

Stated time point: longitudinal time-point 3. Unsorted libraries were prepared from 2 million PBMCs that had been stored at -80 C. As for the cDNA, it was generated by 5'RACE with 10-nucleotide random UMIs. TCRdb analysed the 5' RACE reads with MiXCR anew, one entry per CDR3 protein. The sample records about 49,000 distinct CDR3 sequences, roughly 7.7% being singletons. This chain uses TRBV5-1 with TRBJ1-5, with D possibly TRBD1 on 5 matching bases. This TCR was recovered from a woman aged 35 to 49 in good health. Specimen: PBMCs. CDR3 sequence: CASSLLGGVSNQPQHF. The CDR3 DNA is TGCGCCAGCAGCCTCCTCGGAGGGGTTAGCAATCAGCCCCAGCATTTT. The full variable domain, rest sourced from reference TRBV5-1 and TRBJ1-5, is KAGVTQTPRYLIKTRGQQVTLSCSPISGHRSVSWYQQTPGQGLQFLFEYFSETQRNKGNFPGRFSGRQFSNSRSEMNVSTLELGDSALYLCASSLLGGVSNQPQHFGDGTRLSIL.